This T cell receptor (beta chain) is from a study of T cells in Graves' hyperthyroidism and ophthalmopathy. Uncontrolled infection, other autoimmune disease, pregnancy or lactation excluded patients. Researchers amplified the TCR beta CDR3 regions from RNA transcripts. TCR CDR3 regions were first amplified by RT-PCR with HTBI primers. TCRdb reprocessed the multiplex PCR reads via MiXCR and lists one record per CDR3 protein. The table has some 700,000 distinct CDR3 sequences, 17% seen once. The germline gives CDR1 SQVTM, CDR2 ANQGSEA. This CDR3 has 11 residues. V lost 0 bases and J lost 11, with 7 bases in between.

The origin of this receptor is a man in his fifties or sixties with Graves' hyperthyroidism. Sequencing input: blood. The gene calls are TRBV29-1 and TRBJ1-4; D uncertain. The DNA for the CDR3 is TGCAGCGTTGAAGATACAGTCAAACTGTTTTTT. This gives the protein CSVEDTVKLFF.